The 14 T cell receptor beta chains below were found in one sample sequenced in a study of blood T cell repertoires in COVID-19. The assay was immunoSEQ multiplex PCR, and TCRdb's table has in-frame clones only and misses some. The data show about 200,000 clones, more than 70% seen once. The specimen sequenced was peripheral blood. These receptors originate from a human donor in a cohort sampled during active COVID-19.

This chain joins TRBV3-1 (or the pseudogene TRBV3-2) and TRBJ1-6; D gene unclear. Trimming shortened V by 1 base and J by 5 bases, and 6 bases separated the two germline ends. This CDR3 region has 14 residues. In germline, CDR1 is LGHDT, CDR2 YNNKEL (reference sequence). CDR3 in amino acids: CASSQGHHNSPLHF. The CDR3 nucleotides are TGTGCCAGCAGCCAAGGGCACCATAATTCACCCCTCCACTTT.

V gene TRBV3-1 (or the pseudogene TRBV3-2) combines with J gene TRBJ1-2, with 8 bases identical to TRBD1. The junction had 8 bases not matched to a gene; V was cut back by 6 bases and J by 8 bases. The V gene's germline CDR1 is LGHDT and CDR2 YNNKEL (reference sequence). The CDR3 spans 13 residues. DNA of the CDR3: TGTGCCAGCAGTCAGGGGGCTCCCTGGGGCTACACCTTC. This translates into CASSQGAPWGYTF.

The chain carries TRBV10-1 and TRBJ1-1, with a possible D match to TRBD1 (6 bases). Germline assignment: CDR1 WNHNN and CDR2 SYGVQD (reference sequence). Trimming shortened V by 7 bases and J by 1 base, and 10 bases separated the two germline ends. This CDR3 comprises 13 residues. The CDR3 protein is CASTRGANTEAFF. CDR3 bases: TGCGCCAGCACCCGGGGGGCGAACACTGAAGCTTTCTTT.

V gene TRBV11-2 combines with J gene TRBJ1-6, with D tentatively TRBD1 (6 bases). CDR3 length: 16 amino acids. V was cut by 0 bases and J by 4 bases, with 10 bases left in between. Germline loops: CDR1 SGHAT, CDR2 FQNNGV. The CDR3, as DNA: TGTGCCAGCAGCTTAGATCTAGGACAGTATAATTCACCCCTCCACTTT. Its protein product is CASSLDLGQYNSPLHF. Full variable domain (outside the CDR3, taken from reference TRBV11-2 and TRBJ1-6): EAGVAQSPRYKIIEKRQSVAFWCNPISGHATLYWYQQILGQGPKLLIQFQNNGVVDDSQLPKDRFSAERLKGVDSTLKIQPAKLEDSAVYLCASSLDLGQYNSPLHFGNGTRLTVT.

The V gene is TRBV28, the J gene TRBJ2-1; D is possibly TRBD1 (5 bases). CDR1 MDHEN and CDR2 SYDVKM come from the germline V gene. The CDR3 runs 15 residues. Trimming stripped 8 bases from V and 0 bases from J, with 14 bases between. This CDR3 is CASDGAAHSYNEQFF. The CDR3 DNA reads as TGTGCCAGCGATGGGGCGGCTCACTCCTACAATGAGCAGTTCTTC.

The chain has TRBV19 and TRBJ1-3; D is unclear. The germline V gene encodes CDR1 LNHDA and CDR2 SQIVND (reference sequence). The CDR3 sequence is 16 residues long. V was pared by 3 bases and J by 0 bases, with 12 bases between. The CDR3 nucleotides read TGTGCCAGTAGTATTGCCCCGTCGGGCTCTGGAAACACCATATATTTT. Its protein product is CASSIAPSGSGNTIYF. Using reference TRBV19 and TRBJ1-3 for the parts outside the CDR3, the full variable domain is DGGITQSPKYLFRKEGQNVTLSCEQNLNHDAMYWYRQDPGQGLRLIYYSQIVNDFQKGDIAEGYSVSREKKESFPLTVTSAQKNPTAFYLCASSIAPSGSGNTIYFGEGSWLTVV.

The CDR3 loop is CASSHGTSGSYEQYF. In DNA form, the CDR3 reads TGCGCCAGCAGTCATGGGACTAGCGGATCCTACGAGCAGTACTTC. The V and J genes are TRBV10-2 and TRBJ2-7, with TRBD2 matching over 11 bases. The CDR3 spans 15 residues. Trimming cost V 5 bases and J 1 base; bases outside gene matches: 4. CDR1 is WSHSY, CDR2 SAAADI, per germline.

This clone has a single count. The chain couples TRBV6-2 or TRBV6-3 to TRBJ2-7; 10 nucleotides match TRBD1. CDR3 size: 18 residues. Per the germline V gene, CDR1 is MNHEY and CDR2 is SVGEGT. The J segment lost 5 bases and the V segment lost 6 bases, leaving 19 bases of the junction unmatched. CDR3 region: CASSRPFSGTGAWDEQYF. The CDR3 DNA reads TGTGCCAGCAGCCGACCTTTTTCCGGGACAGGGGCTTGGGACGAGCAGTACTTC.

The J gene is TRBJ2-1, the V gene TRBV5-1; 11 bases match TRBD2. The CDR3 length is 17 residues. Germline-derived CDR1 and CDR2 are SGHRS and YFSETQ. V trimming: 0 bases; J trimming: 7 bases; junction bases outside the gene matches: 9. CDR3 sequence reads: CASSLGGLAAIANEQFF. CDR3 sequence (DNA): TGCGCCAGCAGCTTGGGGGGACTAGCGGCGATAGCAAATGAGCAGTTCTTC.

The rearrangement joins TRBV27 to TRBJ2-3, with D perhaps TRBD2 (5 bases). V was trimmed by 8 bases and J by 2 bases, leaving 14 bases between them. Germline-derived CDR1 and CDR2 are MNHEY and SMNVEV (reference sequence). The CDR3 consists of 14 residues. The CDR3 spells CASGLPLATDTQYF. Written as DNA, the CDR3 is TGTGCCAGCGGACTCCCCCTAGCCACAGATACGCAGTATTTT.

This chain connects TRBV3-1 (or the pseudogene TRBV3-2) to TRBJ2-7; possibly TRBD1 for D (5 bases). Germline V lookup: CDR1 LGHDT, CDR2 YNNKEL (reference sequence). The CDR3 is made up of 15 amino acids. Trimming removed 0 bases from V and 4 bases from J, with 13 bases in between. The CDR3 loop is CASSQDIAGWYEQYF. Here the CDR3 DNA reads TGTGCCAGCAGCCAAGATATAGCAGGGTGGTACGAGCAGTACTTC.

The J gene is TRBJ1-3, the V gene TRBV6-2 or TRBV6-3; 7 positions agree with TRBD1. The CDR3 spans 15 residues. Germline CDR1 is MNHEY and CDR2 is SVGEGT. J was trimmed by 0 bases and V by 4 bases; bases with no gene match: 3. The CDR3 DNA is TGTGCCAGCAGTTCCTGGACAGGCTCTGGAAACACCATATATTTT. Translated: CASSSWTGSGNTIYF.

The CDR3: CASSTSIAEAFF. The DNA of the CDR3 is TGTGCCAGCAGTACCTCTATCGCTGAAGCTTTCTTT. This sequence joins TRBV7-2 and TRBJ1-1; D call uncertain. The V end lost 6 bases, the J end lost 6 bases, and 11 bases lay between the germline ends. Per germline, CDR1 SGHTA and CDR2 FQGNSA. The CDR3 is 12 amino acids.

The chain combines TRBV28 with TRBJ1-1; a possible D gene is TRBD1 (6 bases). The germline V gene encodes CDR1 MDHEN and CDR2 SYDVKM. CDR3 length: 17 amino acids. Trimming stripped 3 bases from V and 7 bases from J, with 24 bases between. The chain's CDR3 is CASSFRGAVTGLGEAFF. CDR3 in DNA: TGTGCCAGCAGTTTTCGGGGGGCCGTGACGGGGTTGGGTGAAGCTTTCTTT.